Shown below are 18 T cell receptor beta chains from a single sample sequenced in a study of blood T cell repertoires in COVID-19. Assay used: immunoSEQ multiplex PCR; TCRdb lists only in-frame clones, some missing. Here the sample spans 60,000 to 80,000 clones, roughly 83% being singletons. The sample consisted of peripheral blood. The receptors here all came from a man between 45 and 60 years old with active COVID-19.

In nucleotides, the CDR3 is TGTGCCAGCAGCTCATATCGAGGAAGCGGGATCACAGTTATGGAGCAGTTCTTC. It yields the protein CASSSYRGSGITVMEQFF. The V gene is TRBV11-2, the J gene TRBJ2-1; 7 bases are a match to TRBD2. CDR1 and CDR2 from the germline V gene are SGHAT and FQNNGV. The CDR3 has 18 residues. V dropped 4 bases and J dropped 10; count of bases not matched to a gene: 22. The full variable domain, completed using reference TRBV11-2 and TRBJ2-1, is EAGVAQSPRYKIIEKRQSVAFWCNPISGHATLYWYQQILGQGPKLLIQFQNNGVVDDSQLPKDRFSAERLKGVDSTLKIQPAKLEDSAVYLCASSSYRGSGITVMEQFFGPGTRLTVL.

V usage is TRBV3-1 (or the pseudogene TRBV3-2) and J usage is TRBJ2-2; the match to TRBD2 covers 10 bases. The germline V gene encodes CDR1 LGHDT and CDR2 YNNKEL (reference sequence). This CDR3 contains 16 residues. V was pared by 2 bases and J by 3 bases, with 3 bases of the junction left unmatched. The CDR3 DNA reads as TGTGCCAGCAGCCAATTCGGACTAGCGGACACCGGGGAGCTGTTTTTT. As protein: CASSQFGLADTGELFF.

The V call is TRBV7-2, the J call TRBJ2-2, with 8 bases fitting TRBD2. With 2 bases clipped from V and 7 bases from J, the junction kept 6 bases outside the gene matches. This CDR3 is 15 amino acids long. Germline V CDR1 and CDR2: SGHTA, FQGNSA. The CDR3 DNA follows: TGTGCCAGCAGCTTAACGGCGGGAGGAAGCGGGGAGCTGTTTTTT. It is translated as CASSLTAGGSGELFF. Supplemented by reference TRBV7-2 and TRBJ2-2, the full variable domain reads GAGVSQSPSNKVTEKGKDVELRCDPISGHTALYWYRQSLGQGLEFLIYFQGNSAPDKSGLPSDRFSAERTGGSVSTLTIQRTQQEDSAVYLCASSLTAGGSGELFFGEGSRLTVL.

The chain combines TRBV5-1 with TRBJ2-1; possibly TRBD1 for D (6 bases). Germline lookup yields CDR1 SGHRS and CDR2 YFSETQ. This CDR3 is built from 15 residues. V gave up 0 bases and J gave up 3 bases, with 10 bases separating them. CDR3 residues: CASSLVTGSYNEQFF. The CDR3 nucleotides read TGCGCCAGCAGCTTGGTTACAGGGAGCTACAATGAGCAGTTCTTC.

The chain links TRBV19 to TRBJ2-5; perhaps TRBD2 as D (6 bases). Germline CDR1 LNHDA, CDR2 SQIVND (reference sequence). The CDR3 spans 16 residues. The V end was cut by 1 base, the J end by 0 bases, with 12 bases between. This CDR3 reads CASSIGRRGYQETQYF. CDR3 DNA: TGTGCCAGTAGTATAGGGAGGCGGGGTTACCAAGAGACCCAGTACTTC.

J is TRBJ1-4 and V is TRBV9; D is perhaps TRBD1 (6 bases). Trimming pared 3 bases from V and 8 bases from J, leaving 17 bases between. CDR1 and CDR2 (germline): SGDLS, YYNGEE. The CDR3 covers 15 residues. The DNA for the CDR3 is TGTGCCAGCAGCGCTCGGGCAGGGGCTATCGAAAAACTGTTTTTT. It specifies CASSARAGAIEKLFF.

The CDR3, as DNA: TGTGCCAGCAGCCAACTATTAGCGGTAGTGGGTTCGCGTCGCAATGAGCAGTTCTTC. Residues: CASSQLLAVVGSRRNEQFF. The rearrangement links TRBV3-1 (or the pseudogene TRBV3-2) to TRBJ2-1; D is possibly TRBD2 (6 bases). Per germline, CDR1 LGHDT and CDR2 YNNKEL (reference sequence). This CDR3 has 19 amino acids. Between the trimmed V and J ends, which lost 2 bases and 6 bases, there was a span of 26 bases.

This sequence joins TRBV30 and TRBJ2-1; no clear D. Germline CDR1 GTSNPN, CDR2 SVGIG (reference sequence). Deletions cut 3 bases from V and 8 bases from J, with 14 bases between. The length of the CDR3 is 13 residues. In DNA form, the CDR3 reads TGTGCCTGGAGCGTTGCCCAGTTGGATGAGCAGTTCTTC. It yields the protein CAWSVAQLDEQFF.

V is TRBV4-1 and J is TRBJ2-6; TRBD2 is a possible D gene (5 bases). Trimming took 0 bases from V and 0 from J, leaving 6 bases between them. Germline CDR1 is MGHRA and CDR2 is YSYEKL. There are 16 residues in the CDR3. CDR3 region: CASSQEAVSGANVLTF. As DNA, the CDR3 is TGCGCCAGCAGCCAAGAAGCGGTCTCTGGGGCCAACGTCCTGACTTTC.

The chain carries TRBV5-1 and TRBJ2-1, with D perhaps matching TRBD1 (6 bases). V dropped 2 bases and J dropped 8 bases, with 17 bases sitting between them. This CDR3 region has 15 residues. Germline V CDR1 and CDR2: SGHRS, YFSETQ. This chain's CDR3 is CASSLRGGDTDEQFF. The CDR3 nucleotides are TGCGCCAGCAGCTTAAGAGGTGGGGACACGGATGAGCAGTTCTTC.

This rearrangement joins TRBV4-1 to TRBJ2-7, with no clear D. Trimming stripped 1 base from V and 7 bases from J, with 11 bases between. This CDR3 is built from 13 residues. Per germline, CDR1 MGHRA and CDR2 YSYEKL. The CDR3 region has the DNA TGCGCCAGCAGCCAAGGCTTTCAGTGGGAGCAGTACTTC. As protein: CASSQGFQWEQYF.

The gene calls are TRBV5-6 and TRBJ2-2; possible D gene TRBD2, 6 bases. Germline assignment: CDR1 SGHDT and CDR2 YYEEEE. V was trimmed by 7 bases and J by 4 bases, leaving 20 bases between them. The length of the CDR3 is 16 residues. CDR3 DNA: TGTGCCAGCTCCACGTTCGGAGGGCCTCGCACCGGGGAGCTGTTTTTT. It is translated as CASSTFGGPRTGELFF. Full variable domain (missing parts from reference TRBV5-6 and TRBJ2-2): DAGVTQSPTHLIKTRGQQVTLRCSPKSGHDTVSWYQQALGQGPQFIFQYYEEEERQRGNFPDRFSGHQFPNYSSELNVNALLLGDSALYLCASSTFGGPRTGELFFGEGSRLTVL.

The rearrangement links TRBV19 to TRBJ2-1; 8 nucleotides match TRBD2. V dropped 5 bases and J dropped 7; count of bases not matched to a gene: 10. The germline CDR1 and CDR2 sequences are LNHDA and SQIVND (reference sequence). This CDR3 has 15 amino acids. The CDR3 region has the DNA TGTGCCAGTAGTCCTTCGGGGGGGGCGCGGAATGAGCAGTTCTTC. This encodes CASSPSGGARNEQFF.

J is TRBJ1-5 and V is TRBV7-2, with 10 nucleotides matching TRBD1. CDR1 and CDR2 (germline): SGHTA, FQGNSA. Trimming removed 3 bases from V and 3 bases from J; junction bases left unmatched: 2. The CDR3 has 15 residues. This CDR3 reads CASSFDRGHNQPQHF. The CDR3 nucleotides read TGTGCCAGCAGCTTCGACAGGGGGCACAATCAGCCCCAGCATTTT.

This chain connects TRBV7-2 to TRBJ1-1; a possible D gene is TRBD1 (6 bases). V was shortened by 1 base and J by 0 bases, with 18 bases between the two germline ends. The CDR3 contains 18 residues. Looked up from germline, CDR1 is SGHTA and CDR2 is FQGNSA. DNA for the CDR3: TGTGCCAGCAGCTTAGTGGGGGTTTTTACAGGGATGAACACTGAAGCTTTCTTT. This encodes CASSLVGVFTGMNTEAFF.

This rearrangement joins TRBV30 to TRBJ1-1, with 10 bases that match TRBD1. The V gene end was trimmed by 5 bases and the J gene end by 5 bases; junction bases not matched to a gene: 8. The CDR3 is 14 amino acids. The germline V gene encodes CDR1 GTSNPN and CDR2 SVGIG (reference sequence). The CDR3 region is CAWVRTGGSTEAFF. DNA of the CDR3: TGTGCCTGGGTCCGGACAGGGGGGTCTACTGAAGCTTTCTTT.

The rearrangement joins TRBV7-9 to TRBJ1-5; 7 bases are a match to TRBD1. CDR3 length: 15 amino acids. Per the germline V gene, CDR1 is SEHNR and CDR2 is FQNEAQ (reference sequence). The J segment lost 5 bases and the V segment lost 5 bases, leaving 9 bases of the junction unmatched. In DNA, the CDR3 is TGTGCCAGCAGCAGACAGGGAAGCTGGGATCAGCCCCAGCATTTT. Its translation is CASSRQGSWDQPQHF. The complete variable domain, with remaining parts taken from reference TRBV7-9 and TRBJ1-5, reads DTGVSQNPRHKITKRGQNVTFRCDPISEHNRLYWYRQTLGQGPEFLTYFQNEAQLEKSRLLSDRFSAERPKGSFSTLEIQRTEQGDSAMYLCASSRQGSWDQPQHFGDGTRLSIL.

This clone was recorded at least ten times. The chain employs TRBV3-1 (or the pseudogene TRBV3-2) and TRBJ2-5, with TRBD2 matching over 7 bases. The V gene's germline CDR1 is LGHDT and CDR2 YNNKEL (reference sequence). CDR3 length equals 15 residues. V lost 5 bases to trimming and J lost 3 bases; unmatched junction nucleotides: 9. The CDR3 DNA reads as TGTGCCAGCAGCTATCCAGCGGGGATTAAAGAGACCCAGTACTTC. This translates into CASSYPAGIKETQYF.